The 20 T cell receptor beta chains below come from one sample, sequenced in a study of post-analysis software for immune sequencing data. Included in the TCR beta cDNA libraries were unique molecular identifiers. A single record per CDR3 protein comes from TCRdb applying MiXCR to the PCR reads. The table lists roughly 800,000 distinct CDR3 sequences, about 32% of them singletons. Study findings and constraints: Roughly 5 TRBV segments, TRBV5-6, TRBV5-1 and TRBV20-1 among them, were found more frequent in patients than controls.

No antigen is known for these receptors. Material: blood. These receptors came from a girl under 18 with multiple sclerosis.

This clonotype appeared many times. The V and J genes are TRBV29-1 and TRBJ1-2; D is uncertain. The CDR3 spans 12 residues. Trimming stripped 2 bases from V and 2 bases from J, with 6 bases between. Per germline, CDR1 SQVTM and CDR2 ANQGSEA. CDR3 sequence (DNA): TGCAGCGTTGAAAGGGCGAACTATGGCTACACCTTC. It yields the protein CSVERANYGYTF.

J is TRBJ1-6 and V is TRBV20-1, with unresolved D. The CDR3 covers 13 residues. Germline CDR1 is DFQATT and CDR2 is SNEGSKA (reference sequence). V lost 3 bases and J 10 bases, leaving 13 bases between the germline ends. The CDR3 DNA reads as TGCAGTGCTAGTTGGGGAGTGGAATCACCCCTCCACTTT. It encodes CSASWGVESPLHF.

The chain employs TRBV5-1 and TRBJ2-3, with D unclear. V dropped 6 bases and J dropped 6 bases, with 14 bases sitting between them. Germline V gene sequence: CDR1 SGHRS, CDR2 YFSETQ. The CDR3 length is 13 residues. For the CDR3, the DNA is TGCGCCAGCAACAACTCCGGCAGGGATACGCAGTATTTT. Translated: CASNNSGRDTQYF.

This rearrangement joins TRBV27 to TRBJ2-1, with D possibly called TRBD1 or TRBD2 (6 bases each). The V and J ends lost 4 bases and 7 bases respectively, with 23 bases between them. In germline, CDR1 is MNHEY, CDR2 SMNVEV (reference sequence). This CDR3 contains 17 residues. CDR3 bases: TGTGCCAGCAGTTCGTCCCCCCCCGGGGGCGGTGGGAATGAGCAGTTCTTC. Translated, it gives CASSSSPPGGGGNEQFF.

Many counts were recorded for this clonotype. CDR3 loop: CASTLGTEAFF. The CDR3, as DNA: TGTGCCAGCACCCTAGGGACTGAAGCTTTCTTT. This sequence joins TRBV6-5 and TRBJ1-1; no clear D gene. The CDR3 length is 11 residues. The V end was cut by 7 bases, the J end by 5 bases, with 8 bases between. Germline V gene lookup returns CDR1 MNHEY and CDR2 SVGAGI.

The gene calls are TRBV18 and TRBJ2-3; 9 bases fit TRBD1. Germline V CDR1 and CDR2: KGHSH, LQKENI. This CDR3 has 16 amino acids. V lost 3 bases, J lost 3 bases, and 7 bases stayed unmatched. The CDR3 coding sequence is TGTGCCAGCTCACCGGACAGGGGCGACAAAACAGATACGCAGTATTTT. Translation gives CASSPDRGDKTDTQYF.

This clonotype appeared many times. The CDR3 sequence: CASSLGQGVKYEQYF. The CDR3 region has the DNA TGTGCCAGCAGTTTAGGACAGGGGGTTAAGTACGAGCAGTACTTC. The rearrangement joins TRBV12-3 or TRBV12-4 to TRBJ2-7; 9 bases align to TRBD1. CDR3 size: 15 residues. The junction had 5 bases not matched to a gene; V was cut back by 1 base and J by 4 bases.

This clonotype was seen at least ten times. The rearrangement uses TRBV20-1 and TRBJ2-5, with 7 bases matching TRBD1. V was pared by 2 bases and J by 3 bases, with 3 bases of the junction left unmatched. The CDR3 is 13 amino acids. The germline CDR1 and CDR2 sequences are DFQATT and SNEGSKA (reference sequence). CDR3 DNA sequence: TGCAGTGCTAGACCTACAGGGGAAGAGACCCAGTACTTC. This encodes CSARPTGEETQYF.

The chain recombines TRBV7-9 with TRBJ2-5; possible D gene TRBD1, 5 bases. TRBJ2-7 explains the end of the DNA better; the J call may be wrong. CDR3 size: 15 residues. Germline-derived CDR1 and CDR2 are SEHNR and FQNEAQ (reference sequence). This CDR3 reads CASSLAGRPIYEQYF. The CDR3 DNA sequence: TGTGCCAGCAGCTTAGCGGGGCGACCGATATACGAGCAGTACTTC.

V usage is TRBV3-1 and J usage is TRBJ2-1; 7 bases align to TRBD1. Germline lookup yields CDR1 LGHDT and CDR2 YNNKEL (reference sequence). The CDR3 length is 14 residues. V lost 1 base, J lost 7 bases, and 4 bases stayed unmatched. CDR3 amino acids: CASSQVGQTNEQFF. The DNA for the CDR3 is TGTGCCAGCAGCCAAGTGGGACAGACAAATGAGCAGTTCTTC.

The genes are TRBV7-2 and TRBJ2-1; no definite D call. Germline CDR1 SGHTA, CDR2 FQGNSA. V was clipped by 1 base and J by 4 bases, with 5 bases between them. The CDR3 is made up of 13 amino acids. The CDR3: CASSLVVYNEQFF. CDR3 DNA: TGTGCCAGCAGCTTAGTTGTGTACAATGAGCAGTTCTTC.

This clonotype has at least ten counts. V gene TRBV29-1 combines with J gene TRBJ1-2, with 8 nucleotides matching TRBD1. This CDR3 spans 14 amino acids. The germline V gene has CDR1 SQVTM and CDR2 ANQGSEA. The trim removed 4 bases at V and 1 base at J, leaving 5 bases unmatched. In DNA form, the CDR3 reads TGCAGCGTTGCCGGGACAGGAGATAACTATGGCTACACCTTC. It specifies CSVAGTGDNYGYTF.

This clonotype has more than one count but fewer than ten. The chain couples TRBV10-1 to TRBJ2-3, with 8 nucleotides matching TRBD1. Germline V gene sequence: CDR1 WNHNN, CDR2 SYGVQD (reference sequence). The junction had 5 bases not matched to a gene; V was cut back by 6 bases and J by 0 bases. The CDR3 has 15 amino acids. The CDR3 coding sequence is TGCGCCAGCAGCGCGACAGGGGCTAGCACAGATACGCAGTATTTT. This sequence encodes CASSATGASTDTQYF.

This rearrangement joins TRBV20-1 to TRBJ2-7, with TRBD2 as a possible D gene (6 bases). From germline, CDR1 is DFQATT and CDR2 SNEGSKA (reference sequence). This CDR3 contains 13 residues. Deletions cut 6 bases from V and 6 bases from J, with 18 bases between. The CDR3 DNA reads TGCAGTGCCGAAAGGGCGGGGTCTGGCGAGCAGTACTTC. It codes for CSAERAGSGEQYF.

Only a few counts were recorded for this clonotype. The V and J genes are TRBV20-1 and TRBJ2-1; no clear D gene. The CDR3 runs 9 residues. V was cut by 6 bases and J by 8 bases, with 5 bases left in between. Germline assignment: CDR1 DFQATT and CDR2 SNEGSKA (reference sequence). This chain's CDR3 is CSALDEQFF. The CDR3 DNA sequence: TGCAGTGCCCTGGATGAGCAGTTCTTC.

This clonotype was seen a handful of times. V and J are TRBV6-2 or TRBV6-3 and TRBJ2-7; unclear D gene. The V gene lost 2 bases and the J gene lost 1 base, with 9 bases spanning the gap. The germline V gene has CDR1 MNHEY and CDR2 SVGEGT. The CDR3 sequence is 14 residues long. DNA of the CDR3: TGTGCCAGCAGTTACACCTGGTCTTCCTACGAGCAGTACTTC. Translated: CASSYTWSSYEQYF.

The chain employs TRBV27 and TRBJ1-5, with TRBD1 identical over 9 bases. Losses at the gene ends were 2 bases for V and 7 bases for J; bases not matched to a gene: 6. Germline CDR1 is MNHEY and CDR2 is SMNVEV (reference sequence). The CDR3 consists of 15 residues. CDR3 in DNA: TGTGCCAGCAGTTTAAGGGACAGGGCCGGGCAGCCCCAGCATTTT. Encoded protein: CASSLRDRAGQPQHF.

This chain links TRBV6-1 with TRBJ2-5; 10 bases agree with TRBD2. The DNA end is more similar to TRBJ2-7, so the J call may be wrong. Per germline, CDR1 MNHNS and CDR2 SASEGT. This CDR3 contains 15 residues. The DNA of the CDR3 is TGTGCCAGCAGTGAATCTACTAGCGGGGCGTACGAGCAGTACTTC. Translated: CASSESTSGAYEQYF.

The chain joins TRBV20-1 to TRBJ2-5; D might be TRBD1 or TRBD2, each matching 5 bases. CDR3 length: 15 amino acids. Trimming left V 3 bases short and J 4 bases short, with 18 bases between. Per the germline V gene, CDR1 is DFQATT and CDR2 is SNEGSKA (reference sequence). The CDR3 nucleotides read TGCAGTGCTAGTTATTACCGGGACGTCCGAGAGACCCAGTACTTC. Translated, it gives CSASYYRDVRETQYF.

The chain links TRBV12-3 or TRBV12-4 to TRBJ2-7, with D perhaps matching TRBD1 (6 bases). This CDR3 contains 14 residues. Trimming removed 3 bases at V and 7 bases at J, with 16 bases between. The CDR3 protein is CASSFGQGRYEQYF. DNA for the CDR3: TGTGCCAGCAGTTTTGGCCAGGGGCGGTATGAGCAGTACTTC.